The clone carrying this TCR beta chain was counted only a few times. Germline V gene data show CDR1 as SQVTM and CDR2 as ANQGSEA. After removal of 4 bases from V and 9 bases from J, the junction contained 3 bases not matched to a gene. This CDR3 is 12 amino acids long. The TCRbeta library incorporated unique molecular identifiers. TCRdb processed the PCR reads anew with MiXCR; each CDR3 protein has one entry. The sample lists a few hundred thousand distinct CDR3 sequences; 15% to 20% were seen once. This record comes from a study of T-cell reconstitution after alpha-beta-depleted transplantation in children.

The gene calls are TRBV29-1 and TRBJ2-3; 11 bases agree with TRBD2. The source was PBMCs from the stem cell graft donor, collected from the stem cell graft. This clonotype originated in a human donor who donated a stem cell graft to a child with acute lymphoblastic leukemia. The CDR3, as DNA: TGCAGCGTTGTACTAGCGGGGGAAACGCAGTATTTT. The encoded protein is CSVVLAGETQYF.